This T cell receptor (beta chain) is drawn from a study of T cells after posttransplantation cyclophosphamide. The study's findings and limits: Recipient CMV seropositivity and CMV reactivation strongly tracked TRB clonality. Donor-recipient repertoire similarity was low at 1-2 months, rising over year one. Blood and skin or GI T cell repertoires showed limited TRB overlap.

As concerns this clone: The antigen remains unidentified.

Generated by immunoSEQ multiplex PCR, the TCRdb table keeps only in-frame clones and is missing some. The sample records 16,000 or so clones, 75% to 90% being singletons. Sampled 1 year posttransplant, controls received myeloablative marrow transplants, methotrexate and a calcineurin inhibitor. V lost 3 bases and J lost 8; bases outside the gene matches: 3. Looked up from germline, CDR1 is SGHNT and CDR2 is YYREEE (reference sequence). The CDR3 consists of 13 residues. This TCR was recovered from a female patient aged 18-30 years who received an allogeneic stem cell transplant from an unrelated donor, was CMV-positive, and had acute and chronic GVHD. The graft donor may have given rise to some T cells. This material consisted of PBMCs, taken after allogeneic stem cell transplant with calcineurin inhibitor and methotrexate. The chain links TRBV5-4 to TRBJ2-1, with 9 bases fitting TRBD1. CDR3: CASSSGQGDEQFF. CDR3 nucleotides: TGTGCCAGCAGCTCGGGACAGGGCGATGAGCAGTTCTTC.